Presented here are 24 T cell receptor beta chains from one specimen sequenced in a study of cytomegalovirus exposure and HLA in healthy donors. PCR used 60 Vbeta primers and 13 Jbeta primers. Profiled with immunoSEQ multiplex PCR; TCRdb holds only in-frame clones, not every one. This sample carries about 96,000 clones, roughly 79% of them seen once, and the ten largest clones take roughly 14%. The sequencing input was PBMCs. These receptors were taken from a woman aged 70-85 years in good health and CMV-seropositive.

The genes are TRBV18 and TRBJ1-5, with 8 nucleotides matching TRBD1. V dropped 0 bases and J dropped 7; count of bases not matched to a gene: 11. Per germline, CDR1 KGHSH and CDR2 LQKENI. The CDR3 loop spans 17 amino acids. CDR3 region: CASSPPVRQGIWQPQHF. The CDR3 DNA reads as TGTGCCAGCTCACCACCGGTAAGACAGGGGATCTGGCAGCCCCAGCATTTT.

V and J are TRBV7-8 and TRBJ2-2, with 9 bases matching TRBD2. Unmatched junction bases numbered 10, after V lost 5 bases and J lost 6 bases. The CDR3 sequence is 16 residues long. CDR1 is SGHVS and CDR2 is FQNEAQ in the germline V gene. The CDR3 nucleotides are TGTGCCAGCAGCAAACTAGCGGGCCTTTTGGCCGGGGAGCTGTTTTTT. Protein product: CASSKLAGLLAGELFF.

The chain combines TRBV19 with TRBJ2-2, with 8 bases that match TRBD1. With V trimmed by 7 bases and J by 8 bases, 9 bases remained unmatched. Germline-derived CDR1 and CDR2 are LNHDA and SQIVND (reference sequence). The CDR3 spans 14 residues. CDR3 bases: TGTGCCAGTACCCGCCAGGGGGCGCAAGGGGAGCTGTTTTTT. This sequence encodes CASTRQGAQGELFF.

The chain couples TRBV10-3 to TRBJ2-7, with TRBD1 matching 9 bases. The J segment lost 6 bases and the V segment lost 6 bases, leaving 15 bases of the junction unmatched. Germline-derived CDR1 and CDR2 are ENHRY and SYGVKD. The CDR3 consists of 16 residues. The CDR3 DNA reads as TGTGCCATCAGGAGGGGGGAGTCCACAGGGGGCTTCGAGCAGTACTTC. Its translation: CAIRRGESTGGFEQYF.

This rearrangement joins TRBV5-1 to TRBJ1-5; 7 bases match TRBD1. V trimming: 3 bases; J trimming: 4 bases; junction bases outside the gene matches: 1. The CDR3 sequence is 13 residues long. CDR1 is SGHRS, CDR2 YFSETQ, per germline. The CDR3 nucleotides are TGCGCCAGCAGCTGGGACAGTAATCAGCCCCAGCATTTT. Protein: CASSWDSNQPQHF. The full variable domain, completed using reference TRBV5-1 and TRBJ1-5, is KAGVTQTPRYLIKTRGQQVTLSCSPISGHRSVSWYQQTPGQGLQFLFEYFSETQRNKGNFPGRFSGRQFSNSRSEMNVSTLELGDSALYLCASSWDSNQPQHFGDGTRLSIL.

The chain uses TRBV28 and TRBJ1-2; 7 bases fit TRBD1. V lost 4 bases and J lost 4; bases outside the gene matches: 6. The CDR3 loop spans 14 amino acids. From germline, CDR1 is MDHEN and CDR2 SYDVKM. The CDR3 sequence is CASSSDRTRYGYTF. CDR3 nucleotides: TGTGCCAGCAGTTCGGACAGGACCCGCTATGGCTACACCTTC.

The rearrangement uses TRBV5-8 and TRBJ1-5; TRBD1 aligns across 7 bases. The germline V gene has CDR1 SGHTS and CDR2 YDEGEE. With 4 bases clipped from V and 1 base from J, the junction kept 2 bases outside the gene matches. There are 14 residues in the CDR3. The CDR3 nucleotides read TGTGCCAGCAGCCAGGGACAGAGCAATCAGCCCCAGCATTTT. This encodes CASSQGQSNQPQHF.

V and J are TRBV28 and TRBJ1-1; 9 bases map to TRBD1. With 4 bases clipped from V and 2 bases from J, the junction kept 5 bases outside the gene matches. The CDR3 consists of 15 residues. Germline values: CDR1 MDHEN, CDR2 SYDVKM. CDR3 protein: CASSSSTGGNTEAFF. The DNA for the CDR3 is TGTGCCAGCAGTTCCTCTACAGGGGGCAACACTGAAGCTTTCTTT.

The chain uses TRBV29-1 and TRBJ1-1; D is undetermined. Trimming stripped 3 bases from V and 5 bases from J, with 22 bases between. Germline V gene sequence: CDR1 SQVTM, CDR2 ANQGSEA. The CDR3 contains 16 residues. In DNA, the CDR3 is TGCAGCGTTGAGGTGGGCGGGCGGGGAATGGGTACTGAAGCTTTCTTT. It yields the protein CSVEVGGRGMGTEAFF. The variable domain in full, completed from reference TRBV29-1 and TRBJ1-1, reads SAVISQKPSRDICQRGTSLTIQCQVDSQVTMMFWYRQQPGQSLTLIATANQGSEATYESGFVIDKFPISRPNLTFSTLTVSNMSPEDSSIYLCSVEVGGRGMGTEAFFGQGTRLTVV.

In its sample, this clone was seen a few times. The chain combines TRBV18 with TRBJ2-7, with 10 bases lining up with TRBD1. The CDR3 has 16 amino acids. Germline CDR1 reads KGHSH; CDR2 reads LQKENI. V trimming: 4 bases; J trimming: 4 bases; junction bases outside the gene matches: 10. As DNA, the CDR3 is TGTGCCAGCTCACAAACTACCGGGACAGGGGATTACGAGCAGTACTTC. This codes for CASSQTTGTGDYEQYF.

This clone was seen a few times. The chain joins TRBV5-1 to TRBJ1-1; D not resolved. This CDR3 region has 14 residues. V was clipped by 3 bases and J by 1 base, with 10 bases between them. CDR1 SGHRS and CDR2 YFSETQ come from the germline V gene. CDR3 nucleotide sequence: TGCGCCAGCAGCTGGGCGAATCCGAACACTGAAGCTTTCTTT. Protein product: CASSWANPNTEAFF.

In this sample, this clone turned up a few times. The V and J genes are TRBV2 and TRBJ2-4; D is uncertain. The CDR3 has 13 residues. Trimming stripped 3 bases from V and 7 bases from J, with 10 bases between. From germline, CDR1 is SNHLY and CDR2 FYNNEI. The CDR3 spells CASSEAHGNIQYF. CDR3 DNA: TGTGCCAGCAGTGAGGCACATGGTAACATTCAGTACTTC. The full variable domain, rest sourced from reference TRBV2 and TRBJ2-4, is EPEVTQTPSHQVTQMGQEVILRCVPISNHLYFYWYRQILGQKVEFLVSFYNNEISEKSEIFDDQFSVERPDGSNFTLKIRSTKLEDSAMYFCASSEAHGNIQYFGAGTRLSVL.

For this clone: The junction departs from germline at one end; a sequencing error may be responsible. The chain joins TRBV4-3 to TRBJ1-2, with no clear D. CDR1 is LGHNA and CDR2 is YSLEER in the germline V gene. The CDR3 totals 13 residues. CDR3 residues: CASNQPPNGGYTF. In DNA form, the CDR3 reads TGCGCCAGCAACCAACCCCCGAACGGGGGCTACACCTTC.

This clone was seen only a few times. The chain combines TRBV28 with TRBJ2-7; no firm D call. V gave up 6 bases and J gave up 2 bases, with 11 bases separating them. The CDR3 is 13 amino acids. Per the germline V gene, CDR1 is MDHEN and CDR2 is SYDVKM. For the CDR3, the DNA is TGTGCCAGCAGCCCCGCGGCTACCTACGAGCAGTACTTC. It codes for CASSPAATYEQYF.

DNA for the CDR3: TGTGCCAGCAGAGCGTGGGGGCACACGGAAAAACTGTTTTTT. It codes for CASRAWGHTEKLFF. This chain connects TRBV28 to TRBJ1-4; possible D gene TRBD1, 6 bases. Germline values: CDR1 MDHEN, CDR2 SYDVKM. The length of the CDR3 is 14 residues. The V gene lost 6 bases and the J gene lost 8 bases, with 16 bases spanning the gap.

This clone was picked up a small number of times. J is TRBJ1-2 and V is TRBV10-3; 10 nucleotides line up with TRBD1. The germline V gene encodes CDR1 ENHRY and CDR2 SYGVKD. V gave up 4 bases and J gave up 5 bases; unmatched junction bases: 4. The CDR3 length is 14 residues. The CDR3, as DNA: TGTGCCATCAGTGTCGGGACAGGGGAATATGGCTACACCTTC. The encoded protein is CAISVGTGEYGYTF.

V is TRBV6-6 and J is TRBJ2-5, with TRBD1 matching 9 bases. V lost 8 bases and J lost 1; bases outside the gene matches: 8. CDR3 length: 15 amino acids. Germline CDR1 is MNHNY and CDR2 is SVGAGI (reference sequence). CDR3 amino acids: CASSRTGATQETQYF. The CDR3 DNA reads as TGTGCCAGCTCAAGGACAGGGGCGACCCAAGAGACCCAGTACTTC.

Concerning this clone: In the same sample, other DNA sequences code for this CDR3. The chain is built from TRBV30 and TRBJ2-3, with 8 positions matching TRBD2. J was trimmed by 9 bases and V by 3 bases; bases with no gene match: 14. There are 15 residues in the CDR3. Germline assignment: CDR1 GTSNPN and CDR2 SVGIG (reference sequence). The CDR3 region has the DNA TGTGCCTGGAGCCAAGGAGGGACTAGGGGAGTGACGCAGTATTTT. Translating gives CAWSQGGTRGVTQYF.

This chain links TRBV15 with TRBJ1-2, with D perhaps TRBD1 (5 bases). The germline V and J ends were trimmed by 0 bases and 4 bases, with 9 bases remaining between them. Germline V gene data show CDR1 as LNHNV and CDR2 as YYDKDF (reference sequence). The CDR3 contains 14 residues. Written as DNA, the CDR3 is TGTGCCACCAGCAGAGATAAGGGGATCTATGGCTACACCTTC. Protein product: CATSRDKGIYGYTF. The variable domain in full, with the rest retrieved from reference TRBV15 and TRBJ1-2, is DAMVIQNPRYQVTQFGKPVTLSCSQTLNHNVMYWYQQKSSQAPKLLFHYYDKDFNNEADTPDNFQSRRPNTSFCFLDIRSPGLGDTAMYLCATSRDKGIYGYTFGSGTRLTVV.

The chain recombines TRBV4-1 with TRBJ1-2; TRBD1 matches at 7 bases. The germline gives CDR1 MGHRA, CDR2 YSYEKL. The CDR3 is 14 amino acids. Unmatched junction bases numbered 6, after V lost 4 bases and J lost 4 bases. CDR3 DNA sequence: TGCGCCAGCAGCCGAACAGGGGTTGTCTATGGCTACACCTTC. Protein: CASSRTGVVYGYTF.

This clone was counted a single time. The CDR3 reads CASTRTGGAGEKLFF. The CDR3 DNA sequence: TGTGCCAGCACGAGGACAGGGGGCGCGGGTGAAAAACTGTTTTTT. The chain recombines TRBV28 with TRBJ1-4; 11 bases map to TRBD1. V was pared by 7 bases and J by 7 bases, with 8 bases of the junction left unmatched. CDR3 length: 15 residues. Germline-derived CDR1 and CDR2 are MDHEN and SYDVKM.

The CDR3: CASRETGGPYGYTF. CDR3 DNA sequence: TGTGCCAGTAGGGAGACAGGGGGCCCATATGGCTACACCTTC. The V and J genes are TRBV19 and TRBJ1-2; TRBD1 agrees at 10 bases. This CDR3 comprises 14 residues. V lost 6 bases, J lost 5 bases, and 6 bases stayed unmatched. Germline V gene lookup returns CDR1 LNHDA and CDR2 SQIVND (reference sequence).

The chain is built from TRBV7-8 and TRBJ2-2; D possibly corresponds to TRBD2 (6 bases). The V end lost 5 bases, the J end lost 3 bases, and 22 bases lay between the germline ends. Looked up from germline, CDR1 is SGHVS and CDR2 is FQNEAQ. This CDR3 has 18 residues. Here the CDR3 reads CASSIRPARGLDTGELFF. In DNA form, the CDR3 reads TGTGCCAGCAGCATTCGGCCCGCACGGGGGTTGGACACCGGGGAGCTGTTTTTT.

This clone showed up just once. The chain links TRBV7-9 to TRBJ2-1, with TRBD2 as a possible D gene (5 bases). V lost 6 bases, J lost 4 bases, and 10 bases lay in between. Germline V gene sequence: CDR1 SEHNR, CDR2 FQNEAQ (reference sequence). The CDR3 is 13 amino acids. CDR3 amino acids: CASREDFYNEQFF. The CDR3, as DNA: TGTGCCAGCAGGGAGGACTTTTACAATGAGCAGTTCTTC.